This is a list of T cell receptor beta chains from one sample in a study of blood T cell repertoires in COVID-19. TCRdb's copy holds only in-frame clones and misses some; the assay was immunoSEQ multiplex PCR. This table has 100,000 to 120,000 clones, around 82% appearing once. Sequencing was performed on peripheral blood. These receptors all come from a woman aged 55-69 years with acute or convalescent COVID-19. Both conserved end residues are part of each CDR3. The D gene is left open where the match is weak. Not every row has a clone size; where given, it reads once, few, many or a size class.

NA	medium-sized	TRBV27	TRBJ2-7	TGTGCCGCTGAGGGCGGATCGGGGGAGCAGTACTTC	CAAEGGSGEQYF
NA	few	TRBV30	TRBJ2-1	TGTGCCTGGAGGGGGGCAGGGTTTTTAGACGCCTACAATGAGCAGTTCTTC	CAWRGAGFLDAYNEQFF
TRBD2	NA	TRBV10-3	TRBJ2-5	TGTGCCATCTCTAGCGGAGCAGAGACCCAGTACTTC	CAISSGAETQYF
TRBD2	NA	TRBV5-4	TRBJ2-5	TGTGCCATCAGCCCCAGCGGGGGGGCCGGGGAGACCCAGTACTTC	CAISPSGGAGETQYF
TRBD1	NA	TRBV5-6	TRBJ1-3	TGTGCCAGCAGCTTTACAGGGGAAGGAAACACCATATATTTT	CASSFTGEGNTIYF
NA	once	TRBV9	TRBJ2-7	TGTGCCAGCAGCGCCGGGACTTCTAGCTACGAGCAGTACTTC	CASSAGTSSYEQYF
NA	NA	TRBV12-3/TRBV12-4	TRBJ1-5	TGTGCCAGCAGCGAACAGCTTCAGCCCCAGCATTTT	CASSEQLQPQHF
NA	NA	TRBV6-2/TRBV6-3	TRBJ1-2	TGTGCCAGCAGTTACTCGAAGACAGACGTTAACTATGGCTACACCTTC	CASSYSKTDVNYGYTF
NA	NA	TRBV11-2	TRBJ2-1	TGTGCCAGCAGCTTAGTTCGCAGCTCCTACAATGAGCAGTTCTTC	CASSLVRSSYNEQFF
NA	NA	TRBV4-2	TRBJ2-6	TGTGCCAGCAGCCGAGAATTAGTCTCCGGGGCCAACGTCCTGACTTTC	CASSRELVSGANVLTF
NA	once	TRBV2	TRBJ2-7	TGTGCCAGCAGTGAATTAGACGGACAGTCGGGCGAGCAGTACTTC	CASSELDGQSGEQYF
TRBD2	NA	TRBV11-3	TRBJ2-1	TGTGCCAGCAGCTTAGGATGGGGTATAAGGCGGGGCCAGCGGGGTGAGCAGTTCTTC	CASSLGWGIRRGQRGEQFF
TRBD1	NA	TRBV2	TRBJ2-7	TGTGCCAGCAGTCTCACCCCCGGGACAGGGAGCTACGAGCAGTACTTC	CASSLTPGTGSYEQYF
TRBD2	NA	TRBV7-9	TRBJ2-4	TGTGCCAGCAGCCCAGGGACAGCGGGGGGTGCCAAAAACATTCAGTACTTC	CASSPGTAGGAKNIQYF
TRBD2	NA	TRBV4-3	TRBJ2-1	TGCGCCAGCAGGACTAGCGCGTTGACCTACAATGAGCAGTTCTTC	CASRTSALTYNEQFF
TRBD1	NA	TRBV19	TRBJ1-3	TGTGCCAGTAGTATGTGGAACAGGGGCGTCTCTGGAAACACCATATATTTT	CASSMWNRGVSGNTIYF
TRBD2	NA	TRBV7-2	TRBJ2-5	TGTGCCAGCAGCACCCGGGGTAGCGGGGTGGAGACCCAGTACTTC	CASSTRGSGVETQYF
TRBD2	few	TRBV2	TRBJ2-7	TGTGCCAGCAACCTTGGGGGGGGCTCCTACGAGCAGTACTTC	CASNLGGGSYEQYF
NA	NA	TRBV30	TRBJ1-4	TGTGCCGGGGGGGGAGGGCCCGCGGGGAGAGAAAAACTGTTTTTT	CAGGGGPAGREKLFF
NA	NA	TRBV9	TRBJ1-1	TGTGCCAGCAGCGCCCGGGATAGACCTTTCTTT	CASSARDRPFF
TRBD1	NA	TRBV28	TRBJ2-5	TGTGCCAGCAGTTTAGGGTACACAGGGGTTGGAGAGACCCAGTACTTC	CASSLGYTGVGETQYF
NA	NA	TRBV12-3/TRBV12-4	TRBJ1-1	TGTGCCAGCAGGCGACAGGATTTTACTGAAGCTTTCTTT	CASRRQDFTEAFF
TRBD1	few	TRBV7-2	TRBJ2-1	TGTGCCAGCAGCGTAGACAGGGGCAGGGCTGAGCAGTTCTTC	CASSVDRGRAEQFF
TRBD2	NA	TRBV3-1/TRBV3-2	TRBJ2-7	TGTGCCAGCAGCCAAGATGGAGCGGGACCACCCCGAGGGTACGAGCAGTACTTC	CASSQDGAGPPRGYEQYF
TRBD2	NA	TRBV10-3	TRBJ2-3	TGTGCCATCAGTGCTAGCGGGGATTCGGGTACGCAGTATTTT	CAISASGDSGTQYF
NA	NA	TRBV19	TRBJ1-1	TGTGCCAGTAGTATTCCCGGGGGATCGGAAGCTTTCTTT	CASSIPGGSEAFF
NA	once	TRBV5-5	TRBJ1-1	TGTGCCAGCAGCTTATCGGCGGACACTGAAGCTTTCTTT	CASSLSADTEAFF
NA	NA	TRBV11-2	TRBJ2-1	TGTGCCAGCAGCTTAGATCTGACAAACGATGAGCAGTTCTTC	CASSLDLTNDEQFF
TRBD1	NA	TRBV18	TRBJ2-2	TGTGCCAGCTCCCGAAGCACAGGGGCGACGAGCACCGGGGAGCTGTTTTTT	CASSRSTGATSTGELFF
TRBD1	NA	TRBV19	TRBJ1-2	TGTGCCACTTTGACAGGGTCTGGCTACACCTTC	CATLTGSGYTF
TRBD1	many	TRBV4-3	TRBJ1-4	TGCGCCAGCAGCCCGTCCCTACAGGGGGACGAAAAACTGTTTTTT	CASSPSLQGDEKLFF
TRBD2	NA	TRBV7-9	TRBJ2-3	TGTGCCAGCAGCTTAGGTTTCAGCGGGGGGGCCGCCGATACGCAGTATTTT	CASSLGFSGGAADTQYF
TRBD2	once	TRBV28	TRBJ2-3	TGTGCCAGCAGGTGGACTAGCGGGGGGGCAGATACGCAGTATTTT	CASRWTSGGADTQYF
NA	once	TRBV6-2/TRBV6-3	TRBJ2-5	TGTGCCAGCAGTTACACCTTAGAAGAGACCCAGTACTTC	CASSYTLEETQYF
TRBD1	NA	TRBV7-2	TRBJ1-4	TGTGCCAGCAGCTTGACGACAGGGAACTATGAAAAACTGTTTTTT	CASSLTTGNYEKLFF
NA	once	TRBV12-3/TRBV12-4	TRBJ2-7	TGTGCCAGCAGTTCCGGGACCTACGAGCAGTACTTC	CASSSGTYEQYF
TRBD2	NA	TRBV4-1	TRBJ2-5	TGCGCCAGCAGCCAACTAGCGGGGGGGCGGTCGGGAGAGACCCAGTACTTC	CASSQLAGGRSGETQYF
TRBD1	NA	TRBV5-5	TRBJ2-6	TGTGCCAGCAGCTTTACAGGGGGCTCTGGGGCCAACGTCCTGACTTTC	CASSFTGGSGANVLTF
NA	NA	TRBV2	TRBJ1-2	TGTGCCAGCAGTGAACCCGATGGAGCTAACTATGGCTACACCTTC	CASSEPDGANYGYTF
NA	NA	TRBV5-6	TRBJ2-3	TGTGCCAGCAGCTTGGGCGGGGCGTTCACAGATACGCAGTATTTT	CASSLGGAFTDTQYF
TRBD1	once	TRBV2	TRBJ1-2	TGTGCCAGCAGCCCGGGACAGGGGGGCGGCTACACCTTC	CASSPGQGGGYTF
NA	NA	TRBV5-5	TRBJ2-5	TGTGCCAGCAGCTTGGCCCCGGGACAAGAGACCCAGTACTTC	CASSLAPGQETQYF
TRBD1	NA	TRBV10-3	TRBJ1-2	TGTGCCATCTTAAGGACAGGGGGTATTTACACCTTC	CAILRTGGIYTF
NA	once	TRBV7-9	TRBJ2-3	TGTGCCAGCAGCTTTAGCGGAACCACAGATACGCAGTATTTT	CASSFSGTTDTQYF
NA	NA	TRBV10-1	TRBJ1-3	TGCGCCAGCAGGCGGGATCGGGGGGTTGTAAACACCATATATTTT	CASRRDRGVVNTIYF
NA	NA	TRBV24-1	TRBJ2-5	TGTGCCACCAGTGATTTGGGCGAGGCCCAAGAGACCCAGTACTTC	CATSDLGEAQETQYF
TRBD1	few	TRBV18	TRBJ2-7	TGTGCCAGCTCACCGGGACAGGGAGGCCCCTACGAGCAGTACTTC	CASSPGQGGPYEQYF
TRBD1	NA	TRBV4-2	TRBJ2-5	TGTGCCAGCAGCGCCGGGACAGGGGGGGAGACCCAGTACTTC	CASSAGTGGETQYF
TRBD2	NA	TRBV29-1	TRBJ2-5	TGCAGCGTTGAGGGGGGGGGAGAGACCCAGTACTTC	CSVEGGGETQYF
TRBD2	NA	TRBV6-5	TRBJ2-3	TGTGCCAGCAGTATAGCGGGTTGGGGCACAGATACGCAGTATTTT	CASSIAGWGTDTQYF
NA	NA	TRBV4-1	TRBJ2-5	TGCGCCAGCAGCCAAGAGGCGGCGGGGAACCCAGAGACCCAGTACTTC	CASSQEAAGNPETQYF
TRBD1	NA	TRBV7-9	TRBJ1-4	TGTGCCAGCAGCTCCACAATGTCAGGGGGAGCAACTAATGAAAAACTGTTTTTT	CASSSTMSGGATNEKLFF
NA	NA	TRBV15	TRBJ1-2	TGTGCCACCAGCAGAGCGGGACAAGCTATTGGCTACACCTTC	CATSRAGQAIGYTF